This TCR beta chain is drawn from a study of blood T cell repertoires in COVID-19. Across the whole study: Both acute and convalescent COVID-19 samples were obtained from the United States, Italy and Spain. The analysed material was cDNA or gDNA that came from T cells, B-cell-depleted T cells, or PBMCs.

In the original workflow: From reference gene primer amplification, estimates of nucleated cell counts were derived. Profiling relied on immunoSEQ multiplex PCR, and the TCRdb table lists in-frame clones only, not all of them. V, J and clone size derive from that table, while D and trimming were established from the DNA sequence. The sample has 150,000 to 200,000 clones; approximately 86% are singletons. This clone has just one count. Germline V gives CDR1 SGDLS, CDR2 YYNGEE. J lost 7 bases, V lost 4 bases, and 9 bases had no gene match. This CDR3 region has 16 residues. The chain has TRBV9 and TRBJ2-1; TRBD1 matches at 12 bases. The sequence came from a man over 45 with active or convalescent COVID-19. Sequencing was done on a sample of peripheral blood. The CDR3 here is CASSPRGQGALNEQFF. CDR3 nucleotides: TGTGCCAGCAGCCCCAGGGGACAGGGGGCGTTGAATGAGCAGTTCTTC.